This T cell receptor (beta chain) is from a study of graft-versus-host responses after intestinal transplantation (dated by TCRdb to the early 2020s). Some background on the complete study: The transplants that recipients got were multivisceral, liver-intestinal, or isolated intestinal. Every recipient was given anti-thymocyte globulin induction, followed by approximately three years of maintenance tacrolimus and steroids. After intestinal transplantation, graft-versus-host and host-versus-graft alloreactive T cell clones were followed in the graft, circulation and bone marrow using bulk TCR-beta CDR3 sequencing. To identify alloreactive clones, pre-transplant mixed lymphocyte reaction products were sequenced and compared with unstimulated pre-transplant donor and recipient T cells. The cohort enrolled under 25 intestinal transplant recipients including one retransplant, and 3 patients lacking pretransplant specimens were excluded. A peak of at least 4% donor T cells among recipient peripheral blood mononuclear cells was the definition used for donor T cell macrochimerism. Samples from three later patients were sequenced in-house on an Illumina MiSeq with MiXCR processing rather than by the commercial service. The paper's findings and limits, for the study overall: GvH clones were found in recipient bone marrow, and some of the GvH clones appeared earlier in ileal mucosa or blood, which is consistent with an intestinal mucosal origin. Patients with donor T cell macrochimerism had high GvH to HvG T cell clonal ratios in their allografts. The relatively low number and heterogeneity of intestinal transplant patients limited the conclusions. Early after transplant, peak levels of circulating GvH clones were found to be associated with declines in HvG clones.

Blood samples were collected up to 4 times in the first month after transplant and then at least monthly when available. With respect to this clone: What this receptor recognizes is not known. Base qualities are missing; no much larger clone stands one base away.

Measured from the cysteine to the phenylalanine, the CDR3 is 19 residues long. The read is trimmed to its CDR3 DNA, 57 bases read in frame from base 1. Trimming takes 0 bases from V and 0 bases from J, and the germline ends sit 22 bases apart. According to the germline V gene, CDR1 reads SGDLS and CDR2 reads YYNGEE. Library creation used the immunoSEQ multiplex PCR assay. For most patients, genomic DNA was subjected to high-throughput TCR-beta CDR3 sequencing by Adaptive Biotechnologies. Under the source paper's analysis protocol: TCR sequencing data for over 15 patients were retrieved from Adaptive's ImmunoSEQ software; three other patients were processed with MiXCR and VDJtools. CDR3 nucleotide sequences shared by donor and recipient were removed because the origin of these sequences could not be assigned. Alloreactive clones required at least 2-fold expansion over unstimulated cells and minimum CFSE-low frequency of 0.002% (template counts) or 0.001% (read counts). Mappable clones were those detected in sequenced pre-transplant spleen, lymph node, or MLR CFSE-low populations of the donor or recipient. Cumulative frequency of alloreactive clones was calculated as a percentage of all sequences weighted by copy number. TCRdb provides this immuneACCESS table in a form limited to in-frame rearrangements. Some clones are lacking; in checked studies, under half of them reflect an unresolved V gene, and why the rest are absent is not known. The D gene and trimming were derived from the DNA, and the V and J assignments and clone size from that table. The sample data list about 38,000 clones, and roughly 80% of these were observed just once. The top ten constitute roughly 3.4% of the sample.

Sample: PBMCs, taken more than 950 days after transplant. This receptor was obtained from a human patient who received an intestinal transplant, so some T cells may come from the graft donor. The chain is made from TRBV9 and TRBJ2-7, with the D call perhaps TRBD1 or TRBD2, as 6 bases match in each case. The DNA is TGTGCCAGCAGCGTAGTCGTCCGGCCCGGGGGCACTCTCTCCTACGAGCAGTACTTC. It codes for CASSVVVRPGGTLSYEQYF.